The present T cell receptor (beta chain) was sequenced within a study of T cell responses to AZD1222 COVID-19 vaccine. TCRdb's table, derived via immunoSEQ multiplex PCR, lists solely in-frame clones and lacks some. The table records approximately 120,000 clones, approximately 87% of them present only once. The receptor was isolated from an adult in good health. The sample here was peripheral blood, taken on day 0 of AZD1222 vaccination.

The CDR3 here is CASSPIGQNQPQHF. The CDR3 region has the DNA TGTGCCAGCAGCCCGATTGGACAGAATCAGCCCCAGCATTTT. The chain joins TRBV5-6 to TRBJ1-5; possibly TRBD1 for D (6 bases). The V end lost 4 bases, the J end lost 4 bases, and 12 bases lay between the germline ends. Germline CDR1 reads SGHDT; CDR2 reads YYEEEE. The CDR3 is made up of 14 amino acids.